These T cell receptor beta chains were read from a single sample in a study of chemoradiotherapy in HPV16-positive cancers. The repertoire was sequenced with immunoSEQ multiplex PCR; TCRdb's copy has only in-frame clones and lacks some. The top ten clones hold 4.5% to 6% of a sample with roughly 7,600 clones, about two thirds of them seen once. The sample consisted of tumor tissue, taken from a patient who underwent chemoradiotherapy. These receptors were obtained from a human donor with HPV-associated anogenital cancer. Each CDR3 is given with its conserved first and last residue. The D gene is left open where the match is weak. Not all rows give a size; the values are once, few, many and, for expanded clones, a class.

TRBV2,-,TRBJ2-7,TRBD1,CASIPGQGSYEQYF,TGTGCCAGCATCCCGGGACAGGGCTCCTACGAGCAGTACTTC
TRBV27,-,TRBJ1-6,-,CASSPKGSSYNSPLHF,TGTGCCAGCAGTCCGAAGGGAAGCTCCTATAATTCACCCCTCCACTTT
TRBV27,-,TRBJ2-3,-,CASSLSWGRGGDTQYF,TGTGCCAGCAGTCTCTCCTGGGGGCGAGGGGGAGATACGCAGTATTTT
TRBV9,-,TRBJ2-7,TRBD1,CASSAGWTGPSDEQYF,TGTGCCAGCAGCGCCGGTTGGACAGGGCCCTCGGACGAGCAGTACTTC
TRBV5-4,-,TRBJ1-3,-,CASSLENTIYF,TGTGCCAGCAGCTTGGAAAACACCATATATTTT
TRBV7-2,-,TRBJ1-1,-,CASTLDRPEAFF,TGTGCCAGCACTCTTGACCGGCCTGAAGCTTTCTTT
TRBV11-2,-,TRBJ2-7,TRBD2,CASSPRLLAGASHEQYF,TGTGCCAGCAGCCCAAGACTCCTAGCGGGGGCATCTCACGAGCAGTACTTC
TRBV7-9,few,TRBJ2-3,-,CASEPISTDTQYF,TGTGCCAGCGAGCCGATTAGCACAGATACGCAGTATTTT
TRBV20-1,-,TRBJ1-1,-,CSALDYTEAFF,TGCAGTGCGCTCGATTACACTGAAGCTTTCTTT
TRBV6-6,-,TRBJ2-5,-,CASSSQRKETQYF,TGTGCCAGCAGTTCCCAGCGGAAAGAGACCCAGTACTTC